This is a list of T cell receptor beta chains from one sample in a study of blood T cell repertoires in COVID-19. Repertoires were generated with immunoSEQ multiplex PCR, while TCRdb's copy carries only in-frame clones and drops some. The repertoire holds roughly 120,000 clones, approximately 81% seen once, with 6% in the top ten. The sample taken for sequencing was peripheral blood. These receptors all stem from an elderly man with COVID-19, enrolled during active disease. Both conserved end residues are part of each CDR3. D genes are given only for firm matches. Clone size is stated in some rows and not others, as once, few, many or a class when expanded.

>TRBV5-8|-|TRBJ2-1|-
TGTGCCAGCAGCTTTGTAGACAATGAGCAGTTCTTC
CASSFVDNEQFF
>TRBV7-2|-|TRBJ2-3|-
TGTGCCAGCAGCTTAGAGCGCACAGATACGCAGTATTTT
CASSLERTDTQYF
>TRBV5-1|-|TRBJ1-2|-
TGCGCCAGCAGCTTCTTCGGGAATAACTATGGCTACACCTTC
CASSFFGNNYGYTF
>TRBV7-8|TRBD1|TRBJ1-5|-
TGTGCCAGCAGCTTAGTCGGGACAGGGGAGTATAGCAATCAGCCCCAGCATTTT
CASSLVGTGEYSNQPQHF
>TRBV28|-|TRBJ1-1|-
TGTGCCAGCAAATTGGGAGCAGGGGCTGAAGCTTTCTTT
CASKLGAGAEAFF
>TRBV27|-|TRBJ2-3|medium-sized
TGTGCCAGCAGTTTGCGGGAAGGGGTAACAGATACGCAGTATTTT
CASSLREGVTDTQYF
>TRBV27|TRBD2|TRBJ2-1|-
TGTGCCAGCAGTCGACTAGCGGGAGGGCCGGTCTCCTACAATGAGCAGTTCTTC
CASSRLAGGPVSYNEQFF
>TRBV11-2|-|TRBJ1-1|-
TGTGCCAGCAGCTTGAGGGCCACTGAAGCTTTCTTT
CASSLRATEAFF
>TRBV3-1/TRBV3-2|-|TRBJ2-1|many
TGTGCCAGCACCGAACTCGGTGGCGGGACGTACAATGAGCAGTTCTTC
CASTELGGGTYNEQFF
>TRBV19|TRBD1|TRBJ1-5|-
TGTGCCAGTAGTATCCCGGGACAGGGTAGCAATCAGCCCCAGCATTTT
CASSIPGQGSNQPQHF
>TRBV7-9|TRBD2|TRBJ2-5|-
TGTGCCAGCAGTCGTGGACTAGCGGGTCTACAAGAGACCCAGTACTTC
CASSRGLAGLQETQYF
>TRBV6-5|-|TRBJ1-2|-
TGTGCCAGCAGTACAGAAGAATTAGATGGCTACACCTTC
CASSTEELDGYTF
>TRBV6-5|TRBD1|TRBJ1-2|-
TGTGCCAGCAGTTACTCGACAGGGGGCATCTATGGCTACACCTTC
CASSYSTGGIYGYTF
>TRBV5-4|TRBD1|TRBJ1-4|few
TGTGCCAGCAGCCGCAGACAGGGGGCGCTTGAAAAACTGTTTTTT
CASSRRQGALEKLFF
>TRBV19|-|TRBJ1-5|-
TGTGCCAGTAGTATATCGGGACTGGGCAATCAGCCCCAGCATTTT
CASSISGLGNQPQHF
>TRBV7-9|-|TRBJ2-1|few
TGTGCCAGCAGCTTGTCCGACCAGGCGGGCGATGAGCAGTTCTTC
CASSLSDQAGDEQFF